Below, 21 T cell receptor beta chains from the same sample are listed, as sequenced in a study of T cells in Graves' hyperthyroidism and ophthalmopathy. Authors of the study amplified TCR beta CDR3 regions from RNA transcripts. The TCR CDR3 was amplified in a first-round RT-PCR using the HTBI primer set. A single record per CDR3 protein comes from TCRdb applying MiXCR to the multiplex PCR reads. Of around 690,000 distinct CDR3 sequences in the sample, around 16% were seen once. Specimen: blood. Receptors were obtained from a man aged 50-59 years with Graves' hyperthyroidism.

This clonotype has more than one count but fewer than ten. This chain connects TRBV10-3 to TRBJ1-2; D may be TRBD1 (5 bases). CDR3 length equals 14 residues. Trimming removed 6 bases from V and 0 bases from J, with 11 bases in between. Germline V gives CDR1 ENHRY, CDR2 SYGVKD. In DNA form, the CDR3 reads TGTGCCATCAGGGATCGGGGGGCTAACTATGGCTACACCTTC. It specifies CAIRDRGANYGYTF.

CDR3 nucleotides: TGCGCCAGCAGCAAAGGACTAGCGGGAGGACCGTCCTACGAGCAGTACTTC. As protein: CASSKGLAGGPSYEQYF. The chain couples TRBV4-1 to TRBJ2-7, with TRBD2 identical over 14 bases. The length of the CDR3 is 17 residues. Looked up from germline, CDR1 is MGHRA and CDR2 is YSYEKL. V dropped 5 bases and J dropped 1; count of bases not matched to a gene: 7.

This clonotype has a count of ten or more. The chain recombines TRBV2 with TRBJ2-1; the D is unclear. Germline V gives CDR1 SNHLY, CDR2 FYNNEI. There are 11 residues in the CDR3. Trimming cost V 8 bases and J 6 bases, with 8 bases left between them. The CDR3 DNA reads as TGTGCCAGCGGCACTTTCAATGAGCAGTTCTTC. Residues: CASGTFNEQFF.

This clonotype occurred many times. The V and J genes are TRBV2 and TRBJ2-5; 8 nucleotides agree with TRBD1. The germline CDR1 and CDR2 sequences are SNHLY and FYNNEI. The J segment lost 1 base and the V segment lost 5 bases, leaving 3 bases of the junction unmatched. The CDR3 runs to 14 residues. CDR3 in amino acids: CASSQGAIQETQYF. Here the CDR3 DNA reads TGTGCCAGCAGTCAGGGGGCGATCCAAGAGACCCAGTACTTC.

There are many counts of this clonotype. The chain employs TRBV10-1 and TRBJ2-7; tentatively, D is TRBD1 (5 bases). Looked up from germline, CDR1 is WNHNN and CDR2 is SYGVQD (reference sequence). This CDR3 has 14 residues. Trimming pared 7 bases from V and 0 bases from J, leaving 13 bases between. The CDR3 DNA reads TGCGCCAGCAAAGGAGTAAGGGGCTCCTACGAGCAGTACTTC. It encodes CASKGVRGSYEQYF.

This clonotype was seen more than once but under ten times. This chain links TRBV7-9 with TRBJ2-7; 7 nucleotides align to TRBD2. V lost 7 bases, J lost 3 bases, and 15 bases stayed unmatched. The CDR3 is made up of 16 amino acids. Germline values: CDR1 SEHNR, CDR2 FQNEAQ (reference sequence). The CDR3 coding sequence is TGTGCCAGCACCATATCAACTGGCGGGAGTCTCTACGAGCAGTACTTC. This encodes CASTISTGGSLYEQYF.

This clonotype was seen many times. The V and J genes are TRBV5-1 and TRBJ2-3; weak D call: TRBD2 (6 bases). Deletions cut 7 bases from V and 0 bases from J, with 12 bases between. CDR1 SGHRS and CDR2 YFSETQ come from the germline V gene. CDR3 size: 14 residues. CDR3 bases: TGCGCCAGCCGTAGCGGTTTGAGCACAGATACGCAGTATTTT. Its translation is CASRSGLSTDTQYF.

This clonotype was found a few times. CDR3 nucleotides: TGTGCCAGCAGTGAACCCGGACTGGGGGTTAATGAGCAGTTCTTC. Its translation: CASSEPGLGVNEQFF. The chain employs TRBV25-1 and TRBJ2-1, with D perhaps TRBD1 or TRBD2 (5 bases each). Deletions cut 2 bases from V and 7 bases from J, with 15 bases between. This CDR3 is built from 15 residues. From germline, CDR1 is MGHDK and CDR2 SYGVNS. Using reference TRBV25-1 and TRBJ2-1 for the parts outside the CDR3, the full variable domain is EADIYQTPRYLVIGTGKKITLECSQTMGHDKMYWYQQDPGMELHLIHYSYGVNSTEKGDLSSESTVSRIRTEHFPLTLESARPSHTSQYLCASSEPGLGVNEQFFGPGTRLTVL.

This clonotype has only a few counts. The V gene is TRBV10-3, the J gene TRBJ1-4; unclear D gene. This CDR3 is built from 12 residues. Germline-derived CDR1 and CDR2 are ENHRY and SYGVKD. Trimming removed 10 bases at V and 4 bases at J, with 10 bases between. The CDR3 bases are TGTGCCACGGGTCGGGATAATGAAAAACTGTTTTTT. Amino acid sequence: CATGRDNEKLFF.

This clonotype was detected only a few times. The chain links TRBV19 to TRBJ1-5; D unclear. V was pared by 3 bases and J by 4 bases, with 13 bases between. Germline loops: CDR1 LNHDA, CDR2 SQIVND (reference sequence). CDR3 length: 15 amino acids. DNA for the CDR3: TGTGCCAGTAGTATCCCCCAGCTTCTAAATCAGCCCCAGCATTTT. It is translated as CASSIPQLLNQPQHF. The full variable domain, in which reference TRBV19 and TRBJ1-5 provide the parts outside the CDR3, is DGGITQSPKYLFRKEGQNVTLSCEQNLNHDAMYWYRQDPGQGLRLIYYSQIVNDFQKGDIAEGYSVSREKKESFPLTVTSAQKNPTAFYLCASSIPQLLNQPQHFGDGTRLSIL.

This clonotype was detected many times. The chain recombines TRBV30 with TRBJ1-1, with no clear D. Looked up from germline, CDR1 is GTSNPN and CDR2 is SVGIG (reference sequence). There are 15 residues in the CDR3. Deletions cut 3 bases from V and 0 bases from J, with 14 bases between. The CDR3 nucleotides read TGTGCCTGGAGCGACCTAGGTCGGATGAACACTGAAGCTTTCTTT. Translated: CAWSDLGRMNTEAFF. Full variable domain (missing parts from reference TRBV30 and TRBJ1-1): SQTIHQWPATLVQPVGSPLSLECTVEGTSNPNLYWYRQAAGRGLQLLFYSVGIGQISSEVPQNLSASRPQDRQFILSSKKLLLSDSGFYLCAWSDLGRMNTEAFFGQGTRLTVV.

The genes are TRBV27 and TRBJ2-3; TRBD1 matches 9 bases. CDR1 and CDR2 (germline): MNHEY, SMNVEV (reference sequence). V dropped 0 bases and J dropped 5; count of bases not matched to a gene: 12. The CDR3 length is 18 residues. CDR3 DNA: TGTGCCAGCAGTTTATCTTACCCCGGGACAGGGTTGTTAGATACGCAGTATTTT. It is translated as CASSLSYPGTGLLDTQYF.

This clonotype has ten or more counts. The chain uses TRBV2 and TRBJ2-7; TRBD1 or TRBD2 may be the D gene (5 bases each). Germline V gene data show CDR1 as SNHLY and CDR2 as FYNNEI. V lost 7 bases to trimming and J lost 0 bases, with 10 bases between them. The CDR3 runs 13 residues. This chain's CDR3 is CASTRDRSYEQYF. CDR3 nucleotide sequence: TGTGCCAGCACTCGGGACCGCTCCTACGAGCAGTACTTC.

At least ten counts were recorded for this clonotype. The chain employs TRBV11-2 and TRBJ2-7, with TRBD2 identical over 8 bases. The CDR3 is 17 residues long. V shed 4 bases, J shed 2 bases, and the junction held 13 bases outside the gene matches. Germline lookup yields CDR1 SGHAT and CDR2 FQNNGV. As DNA, the CDR3 is TGTGCCAGCAGCTCTCTCTTAGAGCGGGAGCTGCCCTACGAGCAGTACTTC. Translating gives CASSSLLERELPYEQYF.

In its sample, this clonotype was seen many times. Here the CDR3 DNA reads TGTGCCAGCAGTTACTCACAGGGGGCTAACTATGGCTACACCTTC. Translated: CASSYSQGANYGYTF. J is TRBJ1-2 and V is TRBV6-5; 8 bases agree with TRBD1. From germline, CDR1 is MNHEY and CDR2 SVGAGI. The junction had 0 bases not matched to a gene; V was cut back by 0 bases and J by 0 bases. The length of the CDR3 is 15 residues.

The sample holds many counts of this clonotype. CDR3 sequence (DNA): TGTGCCAGCATACGGGGGGGGAGACTAGGAGACACAGATACGCAGTATTTT. Encoded protein: CASIRGGRLGDTDTQYF. This sequence joins TRBV28 and TRBJ2-3, with 8 bases matching TRBD2. Germline V gene sequence: CDR1 MDHEN, CDR2 SYDVKM. Unmatched junction bases numbered 14, after V lost 7 bases and J lost 2 bases. The CDR3 totals 17 residues.

This clonotype has at least ten counts. The genes are TRBV2 and TRBJ1-5; D gene uncertain. V lost 0 bases, J lost 7 bases, and 4 bases lay in between. The CDR3 is 12 amino acids. CDR1 and CDR2 from the germline V gene are SNHLY and FYNNEI. The chain's CDR3 is CASSEARQPQHF. The DNA for the CDR3 is TGTGCCAGCAGTGAAGCACGGCAGCCCCAGCATTTT.

In regard to this clonotype: One junction end disagrees with the germline gene, perhaps due to a read error. The chain carries TRBV12-3 or TRBV12-4 and TRBJ1-1, with D hard to call. This CDR3 region has 15 residues. The CDR3 loop is CVSNIPPGKNTEAFF. The CDR3 coding sequence is TGTGTCAGCAATATACCACCGGGGAAGAACACTGAAGCTTTCTTT.

This clonotype was counted ten times or more. The chain links TRBV28 to TRBJ2-3; possibly TRBD1 or TRBD2 for D (5 bases each). V gave up 10 bases and J gave up 8 bases, with 34 bases separating them. The CDR3 runs 18 residues. The germline CDR1 and CDR2 sequences are MDHEN and SYDVKM. The CDR3 region is CATKSLGDVIRARGTQYF. The CDR3 DNA sequence: TGTGCCACCAAGTCACTGGGGGACGTTATACGTGCCCGCGGTACGCAGTATTTT.

The chain uses TRBV7-9 and TRBJ2-1; TRBD1 aligns across 7 bases. The CDR3 has 16 residues. V lost 4 bases, J lost 4 bases, and 10 bases stayed unmatched. Germline loops: CDR1 SEHNR, CDR2 FQNEAQ (reference sequence). The DNA of the CDR3 is TGTGCCAGCAGCTCCTCCACCGGGACAGCTTACAATGAGCAGTTCTTC. Translated, it gives CASSSSTGTAYNEQFF.

This chain joins TRBV6-1 and TRBJ2-1; D remains ambiguous. Between the trimmed V and J ends, which lost 6 bases and 6 bases, there was a span of 18 bases. Germline V gives CDR1 MNHNS, CDR2 SASEGT. The CDR3 has 15 residues. The chain's CDR3 is CASRDWTDPLNEQFF. For the CDR3, the DNA is TGTGCCAGCAGAGACTGGACGGACCCCCTCAATGAGCAGTTCTTC.